This TCR beta chain was retrieved from a study of cytomegalovirus exposure and HLA in healthy donors. Looking at the study overall: Earlier findings included some 120 million unique TCR beta sequences obtained from about 170 million T cells. About 83 million unique TCRs from HLA-typed donors made up an early data release. Study observations and caveats: In a later analysis, TCR association rates varied by HLA locus: DRB1 most, HLA-C fewest.

Donors were nominally healthy when sampled, though unrecorded immune exposures were likely. PCR amplification relied on 60 Vbeta primers (plus 13 Jbeta primers). The repertoire was sequenced with immunoSEQ multiplex PCR; TCRdb's copy has only in-frame clones and lacks some. The sample includes 200,000 to 250,000 clones, around 64% seen only once; the top ten take 2.6%. On this clone itself: Its antigen is still unknown.

Germline loops: CDR1 MNHNY, CDR2 SVGAGI (reference sequence). Trimming cost V 2 bases and J 4 bases; bases outside gene matches: 3. This CDR3 is 14 amino acids long. The V gene is TRBV6-6, the J gene TRBJ2-3, with 7 positions matching TRBD2. The material sequenced was PBMCs. This receptor was taken from a middle-aged man in good health and CMV-seropositive. The CDR3 DNA reads TGTGCCAGCAGTTACCCCACTAGCGCAGATACGCAGTATTTT. The encoded protein is CASSYPTSADTQYF.